Listed here are 3 T cell receptor beta chains from one sample, sequenced in a study of neurological immune-mediated disorders. A single record per CDR3 protein comes from TCRdb applying MiXCR to the 5' RACE reads. The sample holds 65,000 to 75,000 distinct CDR3 sequences, under 5.5% seen once. The source material was PBMCs. The receptors were sampled from a woman in her seventies with multiple sclerosis.

This clonotype was picked up many times. V is TRBV10-3 and J is TRBJ2-7; the match to TRBD2 covers 8 bases. The CDR3 runs to 14 residues. Germline V gives CDR1 ENHRY, CDR2 SYGVKD. Unmatched junction bases numbered 8, after V lost 3 bases and J lost 7 bases. The CDR3 nucleotides read TGTGCCATCAGTGACCGGACTAGCTCCCTGGAGCAGTACTTC. This sequence encodes CAISDRTSSLEQYF.

At least ten counts were recorded for this clonotype. The V call is TRBV7-9, the J call TRBJ2-3; unclear D gene. This CDR3 spans 14 amino acids. Germline loops: CDR1 SEHNR, CDR2 FQNEAQ (reference sequence). Trimming shortened V by 2 bases and J by 4 bases, and 10 bases separated the two germline ends. CDR3 in amino acids: CASSLSDTPDTQYF. In nucleotides, the CDR3 is TGTGCCAGCAGCTTAAGTGATACCCCAGATACGCAGTATTTT. The full variable domain, in which reference TRBV7-9 and TRBJ2-3 provide the parts outside the CDR3, is DTGVSQNPRHKITKRGQNVTFRCDPISEHNRLYWYRQTLGQGPEFLTYFQNEAQLEKSRLLSDRFSAERPKGSFSTLEIQRTEQGDSAMYLCASSLSDTPDTQYFGPGTRLTVL.

This clonotype was seen a handful of times. This sequence joins TRBV12-3 or TRBV12-4 and TRBJ2-2, with 11 bases that match TRBD1. CDR3 length: 15 residues. J gave up 5 bases and V 4 bases, and 3 bases lay outside the gene matches. The CDR3 bases are TGTGCCAGCAGTTGGGGGGACAGGGGGACCGGGGAGCTGTTTTTT. It codes for CASSWGDRGTGELFF.